One and the same sample provided the 6 T cell receptor beta chains below, sequenced in a study of cytomegalovirus exposure and HLA in healthy donors. The PCR used 60 Vbeta and 13 Jbeta primers. Assay: immunoSEQ multiplex PCR; the TCRdb copy retains only in-frame clones and omits some. The profile covers over 150,000 clones, with more than 75% appearing a single time and over 1.2% taken by the ten largest. Sequenced material: PBMCs. Receptors originate from a girl aged 5 to 17 in good health and CMV-seropositive.

The V and J genes are TRBV15 and TRBJ2-7, with 9 positions matching TRBD1. The CDR3 covers 15 residues. Germline trimming cut 0 bases from V and 4 bases from J; bases unmatched to any gene: 4. Germline V gene data show CDR1 as LNHNV and CDR2 as YYDKDF (reference sequence). The CDR3 coding sequence is TGTGCCACCAGCAGAGAATCTGGGACAGGGTACGAGCAGTACTTC. Its protein is CATSRESGTGYEQYF.

CDR3 residues: CASSPGPTVFGGYTF. The CDR3 DNA reads TGTGCCAGTTCTCCCGGGCCGACAGTTTTCGGGGGCTACACCTTC. The chain employs TRBV19 and TRBJ1-2, with TRBD1 as a possible D gene (5 bases). The V and J ends lost 8 bases and 8 bases respectively, with 24 bases between them. Germline CDR1 reads LNHDA; CDR2 reads SQIVND (reference sequence). This CDR3 is 15 amino acids long.

The chain links TRBV21-1 to TRBJ1-2; the DNA was not compared with TRBD1, the D call given in the table. TRBV21-1 is a recognized pseudogene. CDR3 length: 15 amino acids. This chain's CDR3 is CATDQGYRADYGYTF. As DNA, the CDR3 is TGTGCCACTGATCAGGGGTATAGGGCCGACTATGGCTACACCTTC.

The chain couples TRBV25-1 to TRBJ1-5; 7 bases align to TRBD1. Germline values: CDR1 MGHDK, CDR2 SYGVNS. J gave up 5 bases and V 3 bases, and 10 bases lay outside the gene matches. The CDR3 covers 16 residues. The DNA for the CDR3 is TGTGCCAGCAGTGACAACACGGGACAGCCTTATCAGCCCCAGCATTTT. Amino acid sequence: CASSDNTGQPYQPQHF.

In DNA, the CDR3 is TGTGCCAGCAGCGTAGTAGAGGGTTCCTACGAGCAGTACTTC. This translates into CASSVVEGSYEQYF. The chain combines TRBV9 with TRBJ2-7; D might be TRBD2 (5 bases). The CDR3 contains 14 residues. CDR1 and CDR2 (germline): SGDLS, YYNGEE. The germline V and J ends were trimmed by 0 bases and 1 base, with 8 bases remaining between them.

This chain connects TRBV6-5 to TRBJ1-5, with 7 bases aligning to TRBD1. The CDR3 extends over 15 amino acids. Germline CDR1 is MNHEY and CDR2 is SVGAGI. Trimming took 4 bases from V and 2 from J; bases not matched to a gene: 5. The CDR3 loop is CASSSHRGGNQPQHF. CDR3 nucleotide sequence: TGTGCCAGCAGTTCCCACAGGGGTGGCAATCAGCCCCAGCATTTT.